The 27 T cell receptor beta chains listed next were all sequenced from one sample in a study of OX40 agonist ivuxolimab in advanced cancers. Sequencing used immunoSEQ multiplex PCR; TCRdb keeps in-frame clones, though not all of them. The data contain approximately 68,000 clones, 86% of them singletons. Sample: CD4+ or CD8+ T cells sorted from blood, taken in a trial of the OX40 agonist ivuxolimab. Every receptor here comes from an adult with an advanced solid tumor such as melanoma, head and neck, liver or kidney cancer.

This sequence joins TRBV27 and TRBJ1-5; no clear D gene. In germline, CDR1 is MNHEY, CDR2 SMNVEV (reference sequence). The length of the CDR3 is 14 residues. Trimming took off 6 bases at V and 5 bases at J, with 14 bases between the two ends. The CDR3 DNA follows: TGTGCCAGCAGGGACTGGGTAGGCGATCAGCCCCAGCATTTT. Translation gives CASRDWVGDQPQHF.

The chain joins TRBV7-9 to TRBJ1-1, with D perhaps TRBD1 (6 bases). The germline CDR1 and CDR2 sequences are SEHNR and FQNEAQ (reference sequence). Trimming took 8 bases from V and 1 from J, leaving 11 bases between them. CDR3 length equals 13 residues. The CDR3 nucleotides are TGTGCCAGCGGAAAACAGGGGAACACTGAAGCTTTCTTT. It is translated as CASGKQGNTEAFF.

This chain connects TRBV6-4 to TRBJ2-3, with TRBD2 matching over 10 bases. Germline CDR1 and CDR2: MRHNA and SNTAGT. The V gene end was trimmed by 6 bases and the J gene end by 2 bases; junction bases not matched to a gene: 2. This CDR3 is 14 amino acids long. This CDR3 is CASRLAGATDTQYF. The CDR3 DNA follows: TGTGCCAGCAGGCTAGCGGGGGCCACAGATACGCAGTATTTT.

This sequence joins TRBV1 and TRBJ2-7; the table's D gene call, TRBD1, was not cross checked with the DNA. TRBV1 is flagged as a pseudogene. The CDR3 runs to 15 residues. In nucleotides, the CDR3 is TGCACCAGCAGCCGTAGACAGGGCGACTCCTACGAGCAGTACTTC. Residues: CTSSRRQGDSYEQYF.

This clone is a singleton in its sample. This chain joins TRBV27 and TRBJ1-6; no clear D gene. The V end was cut by 0 bases, the J end by 9 bases, with 12 bases between. CDR3 length: 15 amino acids. Germline CDR1 MNHEY, CDR2 SMNVEV (reference sequence). CDR3 in amino acids: CASSLSASSGSPLHF. DNA of the CDR3: TGTGCCAGCAGTTTATCGGCCTCCAGCGGTTCACCCCTCCACTTT.

This clone was seen just once. The chain uses TRBV11-2 and TRBJ2-1; D not certain. CDR3 length: 13 residues. Trimming left V 3 bases short and J 6 bases short, with 9 bases between. Germline values: CDR1 SGHAT, CDR2 FQNNGV. CDR3 DNA sequence: TGTGCCAGCAGCTTCCGCGGCGTCAATGAGCAGTTCTTC. This codes for CASSFRGVNEQFF.

The J gene is TRBJ1-5, the V gene TRBV6-1; TRBD1 matches 7 bases. The CDR3 covers 18 residues. CDR1 is MNHNS, CDR2 SASEGT, per germline. The V and J ends lost 2 bases and 6 bases, in that order; junction bases with no gene match: 16. The CDR3 nucleotides read TGTGCCAGCAGTGAAAAGGGACAGCTTGTAGCTTCGGGTCAGCCCCAGCATTTT. Protein: CASSEKGQLVASGQPQHF.

The V call is TRBV5-1, the J call TRBJ1-5; D is uncertain. Per the germline V gene, CDR1 is SGHRS and CDR2 is YFSETQ. CDR3 length: 15 residues. Trimming removed 0 bases at V and 3 bases at J, with 10 bases between. The CDR3 sequence: CASSLGPGNNQPQHF. Written as DNA, the CDR3 is TGCGCCAGCAGCTTGGGACCGGGAAACAATCAGCCCCAGCATTTT.

This clone appeared once. The rearrangement uses TRBV27 and TRBJ1-3; 8 nucleotides align to TRBD1. The germline CDR1 and CDR2 sequences are MNHEY and SMNVEV (reference sequence). CDR3 length: 13 amino acids. V was pared by 10 bases and J by 2 bases, with 4 bases of the junction left unmatched. CDR3 DNA sequence: TGTGCCACCGCAGGGGGCCCTGGAAACACCATATATTTT. Translating gives CATAGGPGNTIYF.

The gene calls are TRBV28 and TRBJ2-7, with TRBD1 identical over 8 bases. The CDR3 spans 15 residues. V gave up 7 bases and J gave up 5 bases; unmatched junction bases: 13. Germline lookup yields CDR1 MDHEN and CDR2 SYDVKM. The CDR3 protein is CASTSPSRGPHEQYF. The DNA for the CDR3 is TGTGCCAGCACCTCCCCCAGCAGGGGGCCCCACGAGCAGTACTTC.

This rearrangement joins TRBV5-1 to TRBJ2-1, with D perhaps TRBD1 (6 bases). Between the trimmed V and J ends, which lost 6 bases and 6 bases, there was a span of 13 bases. CDR1 is SGHRS and CDR2 is YFSETQ in the germline V gene. CDR3 length: 13 residues. This CDR3 is CASKAGALNEQFF. The CDR3 nucleotides read TGCGCCAGCAAGGCAGGGGCGCTCAATGAGCAGTTCTTC. Based on the CDR3 plus reference TRBV5-1 and TRBJ2-1, the full variable domain is KAGVTQTPRYLIKTRGQQVTLSCSPISGHRSVSWYQQTPGQGLQFLFEYFSETQRNKGNFPGRFSGRQFSNSRSEMNVSTLELGDSALYLCASKAGALNEQFFGPGTRLTVL.

The J gene is TRBJ2-7, the V gene TRBV18; TRBD1 matches at 7 bases. Germline values: CDR1 KGHSH, CDR2 LQKENI. This CDR3 region has 16 residues. V dropped 1 base and J dropped 6; count of bases not matched to a gene: 12. CDR3 DNA: TGTGCCAGCTCACCACTAGAGGCCGGGACAGTGACCGAGCAGTACTTC. Amino acid sequence: CASSPLEAGTVTEQYF.

The chain recombines TRBV4-1 with TRBJ1-5, with D possibly matching TRBD1 (6 bases). CDR3 size: 15 residues. V was clipped by 5 bases and J by 0 bases, with 11 bases between them. The germline CDR1 and CDR2 sequences are MGHRA and YSYEKL. The chain's CDR3 is CASSKQGDSNQPQHF. The CDR3, as DNA: TGCGCCAGCAGCAAACAGGGAGATAGCAATCAGCCCCAGCATTTT.

This chain uses TRBV5-6 with TRBJ2-5; 8 bases align to TRBD2. This CDR3 has 13 residues. The ends lost 1 base at V and 7 bases at J; junction bases unmatched: 3. CDR1 SGHDT and CDR2 YYEEEE come from the germline V gene. The CDR3 nucleotides read TGTGCCAGCAGCTTGTTTCTAGCGGGGACCCAGTACTTC. The encoded protein is CASSLFLAGTQYF.

V usage is TRBV6-6 and J usage is TRBJ1-2, with 8 positions matching TRBD1. V shed 6 bases and J 5 bases; nucleotides not matched to a gene: 11. Per the germline V gene, CDR1 is MNHNY and CDR2 is SVGAGI (reference sequence). The CDR3 totals 15 residues. CDR3 sequence reads: CASRDAGTGSYGYTF. CDR3 bases: TGTGCCAGCAGGGACGCCGGGACAGGAAGTTATGGCTACACCTTC.

The chain links TRBV11-2 to TRBJ2-3; TRBD2 matches at 8 bases. Unmatched junction bases numbered 9, after V lost 6 bases and J lost 4 bases. CDR1 is SGHAT and CDR2 is FQNNGV in the germline V gene. The length of the CDR3 is 15 residues. The CDR3 region is CASRPRAGAPDTQYF. Here the CDR3 DNA reads TGTGCCAGCAGACCTCGAGCGGGGGCCCCAGATACGCAGTATTTT.

The rearrangement links TRBV19 to TRBJ2-3; D is undetermined. Trimming shortened V by 6 bases and J by 4 bases, and 17 bases separated the two germline ends. CDR1 and CDR2 (germline): LNHDA, SQIVND (reference sequence). The CDR3 is 15 residues long. DNA for the CDR3: TGTGCCAGTAGCAACCGGATAAGTGTAGCAGATACGCAGTATTTT. It translates to CASSNRISVADTQYF.

The rearrangement uses TRBV7-2 and TRBJ2-3, with TRBD2 matching over 9 bases. The CDR3 is made up of 15 amino acids. Germline assignment: CDR1 SGHTA and CDR2 FQGNSA. The V gene end was trimmed by 1 base and the J gene end by 10 bases; junction bases not matched to a gene: 9. This CDR3 is CASSLDGGGVVSQYF. The CDR3 DNA is TGTGCCAGCAGCTTAGATGGCGGGGGGGTAGTTTCGCAGTATTTT.

J is TRBJ2-5 and V is TRBV9; 7 positions agree with TRBD2. This CDR3 comprises 16 residues. V was clipped by 2 bases and J by 0 bases; unmatched bases: 7. Germline CDR1 SGDLS, CDR2 YYNGEE. The CDR3 loop reads CASSVGRGVNQETQYF. The CDR3 DNA reads as TGTGCCAGCAGCGTGGGCCGGGGGGTGAACCAAGAGACCCAGTACTTC.

As to this clone: Other DNA sequences of this sample code for an identical CDR3. The rearrangement joins TRBV2 to TRBJ2-2; TRBD2 matches at 7 bases. Germline CDR1 is SNHLY and CDR2 is FYNNEI. V lost 1 base and J lost 6; bases outside the gene matches: 2. This CDR3 region has 14 residues. CDR3 nucleotides: TGTGCCAGCAGTGAAGGGGGGGGGTCCGGGGAGCTGTTTTTT. Amino acids: CASSEGGGSGELFF. Filled out from reference TRBV2 and TRBJ2-2, the complete variable domain reads EPEVTQTPSHQVTQMGQEVILRCVPISNHLYFYWYRQILGQKVEFLVSFYNNEISEKSEIFDDQFSVERPDGSNFTLKIRSTKLEDSAMYFCASSEGGGSGELFFGEGSRLTVL.

The V call is TRBV7-2, the J call TRBJ1-4; no firm D call. Trimming took 4 bases from V and 6 from J, leaving 15 bases between them. There are 15 residues in the CDR3. Germline CDR1 SGHTA, CDR2 FQGNSA. The CDR3 here is CASSSPSPADEKLFF. CDR3 sequence (DNA): TGTGCCAGCAGCTCGCCGTCCCCAGCAGATGAAAAACTGTTTTTT.

This rearrangement joins TRBV5-8 to TRBJ1-5; a possible D gene is TRBD1 (5 bases). This CDR3 has 15 residues. Germline V gene sequence: CDR1 SGHTS, CDR2 YDEGEE. Deletions cut 0 bases from V and 5 bases from J, with 12 bases between. The chain's CDR3 is CASSLVPGWDQPQHF. The CDR3 nucleotides read TGTGCCAGCAGCTTGGTACCAGGGTGGGATCAGCCCCAGCATTTT.

This chain uses TRBV5-1 with TRBJ2-3; D is perhaps TRBD1 (5 bases). The germline V gene has CDR1 SGHRS and CDR2 YFSETQ. The CDR3 length is 16 residues. The V gene lost 0 bases and the J gene lost 2 bases, with 13 bases spanning the gap. CDR3 loop: CASSLAREGSTDTQYF. For the CDR3, the DNA is TGCGCCAGCAGCTTGGCCAGGGAAGGCTCCACAGATACGCAGTATTTT.

This clone occurred a few times. The chain couples TRBV6-1 to TRBJ1-1; D call uncertain. Per germline, CDR1 MNHNS and CDR2 SASEGT. V was clipped by 6 bases and J by 0 bases, with 8 bases between them. The CDR3 contains 13 residues. CDR3 sequence: CASRRVLNTEAFF. CDR3 DNA sequence: TGTGCCAGCAGACGGGTCTTGAACACTGAAGCTTTCTTT.

The V call is TRBV27, the J call TRBJ1-6; TRBD1 is a possible D gene (5 bases). The length of the CDR3 is 15 residues. Germline loops: CDR1 MNHEY, CDR2 SMNVEV (reference sequence). Trimming shortened V by 2 bases and J by 0 bases, and 5 bases separated the two germline ends. In nucleotides, the CDR3 is TGTGCCAGCAGTTTACAGGGCTCCTATAATTCACCCCTCCACTTT. As protein: CASSLQGSYNSPLHF.

The rearrangement links TRBV5-6 to TRBJ1-1, with 10 bases identical to TRBD1. Trimming took 5 bases from V and 11 from J; bases not matched to a gene: 12. This CDR3 comprises 14 residues. The germline CDR1 and CDR2 sequences are SGHDT and YYEEEE. The CDR3 protein is CASSYPGQGLRAFF. The CDR3 DNA reads TGTGCCAGCAGTTATCCGGGACAGGGGCTTAGGGCTTTCTTT.

Remarks on this clone: Other DNA sequences within the sample encode an identical CDR3. The V gene is TRBV2, the J gene TRBJ1-1, with D perhaps matching TRBD1 (5 bases). V was cut by 5 bases and J by 1 base, with 17 bases left in between. The length of the CDR3 is 16 residues. CDR1 is SNHLY, CDR2 FYNNEI, per germline. This CDR3 is CASSKTYLGPNTEAFF. The CDR3 DNA sequence: TGTGCCAGCAGTAAGACTTACCTGGGACCGAACACTGAAGCTTTCTTT.